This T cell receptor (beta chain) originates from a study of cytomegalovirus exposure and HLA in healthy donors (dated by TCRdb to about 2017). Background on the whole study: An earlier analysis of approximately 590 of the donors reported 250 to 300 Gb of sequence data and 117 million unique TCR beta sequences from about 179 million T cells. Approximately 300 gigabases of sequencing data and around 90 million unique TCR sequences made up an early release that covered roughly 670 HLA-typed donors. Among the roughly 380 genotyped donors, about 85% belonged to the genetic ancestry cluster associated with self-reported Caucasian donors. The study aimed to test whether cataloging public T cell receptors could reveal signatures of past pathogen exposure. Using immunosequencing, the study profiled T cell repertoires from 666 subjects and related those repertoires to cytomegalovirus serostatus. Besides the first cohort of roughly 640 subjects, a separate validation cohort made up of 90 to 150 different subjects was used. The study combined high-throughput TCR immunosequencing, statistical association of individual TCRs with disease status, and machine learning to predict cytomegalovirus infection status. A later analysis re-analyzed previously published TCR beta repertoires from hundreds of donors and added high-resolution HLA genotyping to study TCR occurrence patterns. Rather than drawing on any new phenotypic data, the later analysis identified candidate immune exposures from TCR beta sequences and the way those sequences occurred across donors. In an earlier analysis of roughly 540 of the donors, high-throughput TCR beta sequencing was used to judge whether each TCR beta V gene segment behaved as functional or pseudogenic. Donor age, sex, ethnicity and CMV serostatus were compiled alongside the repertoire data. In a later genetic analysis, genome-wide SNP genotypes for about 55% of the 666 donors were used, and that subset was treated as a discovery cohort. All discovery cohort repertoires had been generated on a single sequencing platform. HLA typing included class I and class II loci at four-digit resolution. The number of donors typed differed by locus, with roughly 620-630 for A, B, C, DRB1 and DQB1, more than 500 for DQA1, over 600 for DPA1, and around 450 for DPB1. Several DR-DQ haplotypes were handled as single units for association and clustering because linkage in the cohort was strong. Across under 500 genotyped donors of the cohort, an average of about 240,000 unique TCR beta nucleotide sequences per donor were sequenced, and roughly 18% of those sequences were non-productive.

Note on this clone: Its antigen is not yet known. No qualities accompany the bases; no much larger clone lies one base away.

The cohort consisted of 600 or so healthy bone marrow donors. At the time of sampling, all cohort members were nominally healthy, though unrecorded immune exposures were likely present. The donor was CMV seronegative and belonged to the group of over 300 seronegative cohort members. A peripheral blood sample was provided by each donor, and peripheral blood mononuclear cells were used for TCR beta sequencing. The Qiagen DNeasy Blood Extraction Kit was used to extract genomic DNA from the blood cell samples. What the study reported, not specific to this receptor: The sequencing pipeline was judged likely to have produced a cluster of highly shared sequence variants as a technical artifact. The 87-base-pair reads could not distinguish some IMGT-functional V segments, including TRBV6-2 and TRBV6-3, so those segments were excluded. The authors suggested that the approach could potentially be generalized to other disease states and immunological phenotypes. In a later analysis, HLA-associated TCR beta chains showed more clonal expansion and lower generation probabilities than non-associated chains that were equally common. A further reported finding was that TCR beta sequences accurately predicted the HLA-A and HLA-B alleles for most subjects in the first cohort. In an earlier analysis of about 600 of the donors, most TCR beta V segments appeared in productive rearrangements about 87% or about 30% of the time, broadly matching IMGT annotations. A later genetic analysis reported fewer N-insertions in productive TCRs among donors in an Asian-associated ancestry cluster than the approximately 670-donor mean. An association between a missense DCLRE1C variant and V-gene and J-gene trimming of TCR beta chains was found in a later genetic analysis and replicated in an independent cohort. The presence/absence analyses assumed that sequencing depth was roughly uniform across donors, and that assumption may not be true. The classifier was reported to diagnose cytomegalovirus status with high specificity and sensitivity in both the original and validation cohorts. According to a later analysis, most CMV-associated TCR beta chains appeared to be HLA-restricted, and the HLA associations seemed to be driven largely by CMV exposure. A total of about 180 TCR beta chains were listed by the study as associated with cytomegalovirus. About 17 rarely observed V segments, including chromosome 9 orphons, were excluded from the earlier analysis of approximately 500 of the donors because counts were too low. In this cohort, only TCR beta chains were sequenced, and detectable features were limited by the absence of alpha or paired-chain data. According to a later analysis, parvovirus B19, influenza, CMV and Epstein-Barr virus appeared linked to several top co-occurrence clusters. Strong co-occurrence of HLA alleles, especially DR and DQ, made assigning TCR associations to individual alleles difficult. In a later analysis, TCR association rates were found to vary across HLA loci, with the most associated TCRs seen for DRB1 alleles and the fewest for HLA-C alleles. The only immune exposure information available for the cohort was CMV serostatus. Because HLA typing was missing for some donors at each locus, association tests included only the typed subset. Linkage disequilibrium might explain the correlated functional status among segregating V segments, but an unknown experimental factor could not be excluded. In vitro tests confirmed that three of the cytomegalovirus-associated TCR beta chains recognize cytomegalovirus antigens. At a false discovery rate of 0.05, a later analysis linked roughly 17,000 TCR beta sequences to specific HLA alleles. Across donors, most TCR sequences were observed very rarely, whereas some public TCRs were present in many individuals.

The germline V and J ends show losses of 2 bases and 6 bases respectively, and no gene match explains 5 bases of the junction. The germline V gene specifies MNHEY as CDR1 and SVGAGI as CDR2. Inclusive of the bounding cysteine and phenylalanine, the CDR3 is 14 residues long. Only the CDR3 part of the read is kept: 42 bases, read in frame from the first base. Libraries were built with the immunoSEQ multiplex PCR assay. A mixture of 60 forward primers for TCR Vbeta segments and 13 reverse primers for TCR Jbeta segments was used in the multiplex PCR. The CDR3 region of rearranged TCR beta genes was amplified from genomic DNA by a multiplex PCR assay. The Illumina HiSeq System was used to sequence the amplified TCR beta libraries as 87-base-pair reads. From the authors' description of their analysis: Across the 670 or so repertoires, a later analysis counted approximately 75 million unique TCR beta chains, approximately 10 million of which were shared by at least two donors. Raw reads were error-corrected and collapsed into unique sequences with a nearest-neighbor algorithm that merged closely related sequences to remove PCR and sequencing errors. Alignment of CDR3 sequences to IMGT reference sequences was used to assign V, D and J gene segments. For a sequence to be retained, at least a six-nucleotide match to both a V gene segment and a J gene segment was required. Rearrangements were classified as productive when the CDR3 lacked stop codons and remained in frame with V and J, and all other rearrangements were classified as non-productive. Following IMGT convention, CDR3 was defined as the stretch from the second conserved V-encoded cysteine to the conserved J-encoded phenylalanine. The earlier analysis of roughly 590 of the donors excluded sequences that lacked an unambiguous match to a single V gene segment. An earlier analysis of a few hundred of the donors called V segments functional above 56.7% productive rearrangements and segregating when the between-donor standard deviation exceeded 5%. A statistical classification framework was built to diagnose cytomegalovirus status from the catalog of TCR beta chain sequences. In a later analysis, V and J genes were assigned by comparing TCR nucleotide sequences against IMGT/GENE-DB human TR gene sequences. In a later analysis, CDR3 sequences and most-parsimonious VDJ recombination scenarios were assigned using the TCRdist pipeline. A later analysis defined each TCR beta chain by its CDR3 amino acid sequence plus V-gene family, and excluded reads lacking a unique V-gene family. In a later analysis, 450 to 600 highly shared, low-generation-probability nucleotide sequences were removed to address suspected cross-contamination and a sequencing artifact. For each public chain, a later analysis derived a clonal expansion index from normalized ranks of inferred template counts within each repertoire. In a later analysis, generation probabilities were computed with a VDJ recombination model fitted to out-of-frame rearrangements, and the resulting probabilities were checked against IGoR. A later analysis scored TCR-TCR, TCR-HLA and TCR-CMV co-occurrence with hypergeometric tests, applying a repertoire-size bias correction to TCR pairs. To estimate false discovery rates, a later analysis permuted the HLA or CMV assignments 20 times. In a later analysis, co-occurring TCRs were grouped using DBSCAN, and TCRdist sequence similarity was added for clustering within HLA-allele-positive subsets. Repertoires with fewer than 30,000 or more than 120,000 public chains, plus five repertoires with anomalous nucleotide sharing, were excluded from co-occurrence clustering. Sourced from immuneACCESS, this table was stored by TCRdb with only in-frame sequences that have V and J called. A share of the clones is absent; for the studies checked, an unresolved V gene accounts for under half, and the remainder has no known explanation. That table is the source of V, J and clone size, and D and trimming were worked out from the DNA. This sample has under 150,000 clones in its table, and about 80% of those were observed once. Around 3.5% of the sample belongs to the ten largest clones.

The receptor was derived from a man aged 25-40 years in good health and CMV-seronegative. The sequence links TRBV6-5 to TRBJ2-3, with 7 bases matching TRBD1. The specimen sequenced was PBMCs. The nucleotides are TGTGCCAGCAGTTACGGACAGGTGCGGGATACGCAGTATTTT. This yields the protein CASSYGQVRDTQYF.